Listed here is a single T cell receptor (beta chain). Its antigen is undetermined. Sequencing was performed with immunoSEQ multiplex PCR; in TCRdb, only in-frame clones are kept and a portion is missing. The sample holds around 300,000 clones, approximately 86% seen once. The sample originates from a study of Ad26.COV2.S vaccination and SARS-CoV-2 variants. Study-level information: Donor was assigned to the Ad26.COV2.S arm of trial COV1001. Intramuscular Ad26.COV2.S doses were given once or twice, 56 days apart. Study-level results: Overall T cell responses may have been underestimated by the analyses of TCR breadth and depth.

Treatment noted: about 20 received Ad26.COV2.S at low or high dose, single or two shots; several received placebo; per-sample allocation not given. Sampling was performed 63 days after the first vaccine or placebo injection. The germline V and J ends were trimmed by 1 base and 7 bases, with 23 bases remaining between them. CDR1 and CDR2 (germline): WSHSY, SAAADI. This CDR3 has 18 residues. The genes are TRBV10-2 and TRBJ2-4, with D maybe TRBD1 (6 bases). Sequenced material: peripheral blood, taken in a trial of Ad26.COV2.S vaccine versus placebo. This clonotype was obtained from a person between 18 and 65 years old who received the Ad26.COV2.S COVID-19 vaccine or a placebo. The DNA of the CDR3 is TGCGCCAGCAGTGAGTTGCGGACAGCTAGTTGGGTACGGAACATTCAGTACTTC. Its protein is CASSELRTASWVRNIQYF.